This T cell receptor (beta chain) was sequenced in a study of T-cell memory formation after mild COVID-19. J gave up 2 bases and V 5 bases, and 1 base lay outside the gene matches. This CDR3 has 13 residues. Germline assignment: CDR1 GTSNPN and CDR2 SVGIG (reference sequence). Barcoded TCR alpha and TCR beta cDNA libraries with UMIs came from 5'RACE using constant-segment primers. TCRdb re-derived calls from the 5' RACE reads in MiXCR, one entry per CDR3 protein. The table records about 130,000 distinct CDR3 sequences, around 15% of them present only once. Study results and caveats: CD4+ contracting clones were mainly CM and EM; CD8+ ones, EMRA. While clones contracting from day 15 to 85 were balanced between CD4 and CD8, later expanders leaned CD4+. Some clones that responded turned up in pre-infection memory, which suggests that cross-reactive memory joined in.

With regard to this clonotype: Its specificity is unknown.

Source material: PBMCs or a T cell subset sorted from them (not recorded which). The genes are TRBV30 and TRBJ2-3; 10 nucleotides line up with TRBD1. This receptor was taken from a man aged 18 to 30 who had mild COVID-19 (a few samples of this study predate the infection). Cell type and time point are not known. In DNA form, the CDR3 reads TGTGCCTGGGGGACAGGGGCCACAGATACGCAGTATTTT. This sequence encodes CAWGTGATDTQYF.